Following are 32 T cell receptor beta chains from one sample sequenced in a study of blood T cells in healthy people across ages. With a J-beta primer mix and a sample-barcoded 5' primer, a second PCR ran about 6 to 11 cycles. From the 5' RACE reads, TCRdb called clonotypes with MiXCR, one entry per CDR3 protein. The sample comprises 710,000 or so distinct CDR3 sequences, about a fifth of which are singletons, and less than 25% rests with the top ten. Sample: blood. The receptor set was obtained from a man aged 65 to 79 in good health.

The chain has TRBV28 and TRBJ2-7; D not resolved. The V and J ends lost 2 bases and 7 bases respectively, with 12 bases between them. Per germline, CDR1 MDHEN and CDR2 SYDVKM. The CDR3 spans 13 residues. The CDR3 region has the DNA TGTGCCAGCAGTTTAGGTCGCCTATTAGAGCAGTACTTC. Protein product: CASSLGRLLEQYF.

There are many counts of this clonotype. This chain uses TRBV3-1 with TRBJ2-3; D not resolved. Trimming left V 7 bases short and J 1 base short, with 6 bases between. The CDR3 totals 12 residues. Germline V gene lookup returns CDR1 LGHDT and CDR2 YNNKEL (reference sequence). This CDR3 reads CASNSRTDTQYF. Here the CDR3 DNA reads TGTGCCAGCAACAGCCGCACAGATACGCAGTATTTT.

The chain carries TRBV20-1 and TRBJ2-4; TRBD2 agrees at 7 bases. Germline CDR1 reads DFQATT; CDR2 reads SNEGSKA (reference sequence). V lost 3 bases and J lost 0; bases outside the gene matches: 5. The CDR3 is made up of 15 amino acids. The CDR3 nucleotides read TGCAGTGCTAGCAATGCGGGAGAAGCCAAAAACATTCAGTACTTC. Encoded protein: CSASNAGEAKNIQYF.

This clonotype came up once. This chain links TRBV6-6 with TRBJ2-2; D gene uncertain. Germline CDR1 is MNHNY and CDR2 is SVGAGI (reference sequence). The CDR3 length is 14 residues. The V and J ends lost 6 bases and 3 bases respectively, with 11 bases between them. CDR3 region: CASSLGWDTGELFF. The CDR3 nucleotides are TGTGCCAGCAGCCTCGGGTGGGACACCGGGGAGCTGTTTTTT.

This clonotype occurred a few times. The V gene is TRBV12-3 or TRBV12-4, the J gene TRBJ1-2, with D possibly being TRBD1 (5 bases). Between the trimmed V and J ends, which lost 4 bases and 4 bases, there was a span of 10 bases. CDR3 length: 13 amino acids. This CDR3 is CASSSSGTYGYTF. The CDR3 DNA reads TGTGCCAGCAGTTCTTCCGGGACCTATGGCTACACCTTC.

The chain couples TRBV20-1 to TRBJ2-4, with D perhaps matching TRBD1 (5 bases). With 3 bases removed from V and 2 bases from J, the gap between germline ends came to 11 bases. Per the germline V gene, CDR1 is DFQATT and CDR2 is SNEGSKA (reference sequence). The CDR3 extends over 14 amino acids. Here the CDR3 DNA reads TGCAGTGCTAGGGCCACAGGTTCCAAAAACATTCAGTACTTC. This encodes CSARATGSKNIQYF.

Note on this clonotype: An end of the junction differs from the germline gene, which may be a read error. This sequence joins TRBV5-6 and TRBJ2-3, with 8 bases that match TRBD2. Looked up from germline, CDR1 is SGHDT and CDR2 is YYEEEE. The CDR3 contains 15 residues. The CDR3 DNA reads TGCGCCACCTACCGACGGGGCGGGGGGACAGATACGCAGTATTTT. As protein: CATYRRGGGTDTQYF.

CDR3 coding DNA: TGTGCCAGCAGTTTATCGACGAGGGCCCCGGGCTATGGCTACACCTTC. Protein sequence: CASSLSTRAPGYGYTF. The chain carries TRBV27 and TRBJ1-2; D is unresolved. The V end lost 0 bases, the J end lost 4 bases, and 15 bases lay between the germline ends. The CDR3 runs 16 residues. The V gene's germline CDR1 is MNHEY and CDR2 SMNVEV (reference sequence).

There are many counts of this clonotype. The gene calls are TRBV5-1 and TRBJ2-1; tentatively, D is TRBD2 (7 bases). CDR1 is SGHRS and CDR2 is YFSETQ in the germline V gene. The CDR3 covers 15 residues. V lost 7 bases and J lost 2, with 16 bases in between. CDR3: CASSRGGATYNEQFF. The CDR3 DNA reads TGCGCCAGCTCCAGGGGAGGGGCGACCTACAATGAGCAGTTCTTC.

This clonotype was counted a few times. The rearrangement uses TRBV6-5 and TRBJ1-6; D remains unclear. With 3 bases removed from V and 0 bases from J, the gap between germline ends came to 9 bases. The CDR3 is 16 amino acids. Per germline, CDR1 MNHEY and CDR2 SVGAGI. The CDR3 DNA is TGTGCCAGCAGTTATCGGGTCTTCTCCTATAATTCACCCCTCCACTTT. Amino acids: CASSYRVFSYNSPLHF.

The V gene is TRBV6-5, the J gene TRBJ1-2; 10 bases fit TRBD1. Per the germline V gene, CDR1 is MNHEY and CDR2 is SVGAGI. Trimming at V came to 6 bases and at J to 0 bases, leaving 4 bases not matched to a gene. This CDR3 spans 15 amino acids. CDR3 coding DNA: TGTGCCAGCAGCAGGGACAGGGGAGCTAACTATGGCTACACCTTC. This encodes CASSRDRGANYGYTF.

This clonotype was counted between two and nine times. J is TRBJ2-5 and V is TRBV7-8; D perhaps matches TRBD1 (6 bases). The J call may be incorrect, as the DNA end agrees better with TRBJ2-1. This CDR3 comprises 13 residues. Germline CDR1 is SGHVS and CDR2 is FQNEAQ. The CDR3 loop reads CASSRLQGYEQFF. The CDR3, as DNA: TGTGCCAGCAGCCGGTTACAGGGCTATGAGCAGTTCTTC.

The gene calls are TRBV28 and TRBJ1-2; no clear D. V was trimmed by 2 bases and J by 4 bases, leaving 11 bases between them. Germline V gene lookup returns CDR1 MDHEN and CDR2 SYDVKM. This CDR3 spans 14 amino acids. The CDR3 protein is CASSLGVVAYGYTF. CDR3 nucleotide sequence: TGTGCCAGCAGTTTAGGGGTGGTCGCCTATGGCTACACCTTC.

This rearrangement joins TRBV5-1 to TRBJ1-6; D might be TRBD1 (5 bases). Germline lookup yields CDR1 SGHRS and CDR2 YFSETQ. Trimming shortened V by 0 bases and J by 4 bases, and 20 bases separated the two germline ends. The CDR3 is made up of 19 amino acids. For the CDR3, the DNA is TGCGCCAGCAGCTTGGATTCGGTCCAGGGTAGAGTTTATAATTCACCCCTCCACTTT. Translating gives CASSLDSVQGRVYNSPLHF.

This clonotype showed up just a few times. The junction departs from germline at one end; a sequencing error may be responsible. The chain is built from TRBV7-2 and TRBJ1-1, with D hard to call. From germline, CDR1 is SGHTA and CDR2 FQGNSA. CDR3 length equals 13 residues. Written as DNA, the CDR3 is TGTGCCAGCAGCTTAATCGTCCCGCCTGAGGCTTTCTTT. Translation gives CASSLIVPPEAFF. Filled out from reference TRBV7-2 and TRBJ1-1, the complete variable domain reads GAGVSQSPSNKVTEKGKDVELRCDPISGHTALYWYRQSLGQGLEFLIYFQGNSAPDKSGLPSDRFSAERTGGSVSTLTIQRTQQEDSAVYLCASSLIVPPEAFFGQGTRLTVV.

The J gene is TRBJ2-5, the V gene TRBV7-2; D is uncertain. The J call may be faulty, since TRBJ2-7 better matches the DNA end. The CDR3 totals 13 residues. Per germline, CDR1 SGHTA and CDR2 FQGNSA. In nucleotides, the CDR3 is TGTGCCAGCAGCAAATTGGCCACCTACGAGCAGTACTTC. Residues: CASSKLATYEQYF.

This clonotype was counted between two and nine times. The DNA for the CDR3 is TGCAGTGCTAGGGCGGGGGAAATTGTTGGCTACACCTTC. Its protein is CSARAGEIVGYTF. V and J are TRBV20-1 and TRBJ1-2, with a weak D call TRBD1 (5 bases). The CDR3 is 13 residues long. The germline V gene encodes CDR1 DFQATT and CDR2 SNEGSKA (reference sequence). Trimming took off 3 bases at V and 7 bases at J, with 15 bases between the two ends.

In its sample, this clonotype was seen a few times. The genes are TRBV4-1 and TRBJ2-3; tentatively, D is TRBD1 (6 bases). The CDR3 is 15 residues long. V lost 0 bases and J 3 bases, leaving 10 bases between the germline ends. Germline V CDR1 and CDR2: MGHRA, YSYEKL. The CDR3 DNA reads as TGCGCCAGCAGCCAAGAGCAGGGGTGGACAGATACGCAGTATTTT. It encodes CASSQEQGWTDTQYF.

The rearrangement joins TRBV3-1 to TRBJ2-2, with D possibly matching TRBD1 (6 bases). The CDR3 is 14 amino acids. The V and J ends lost 4 bases and 5 bases respectively, with 11 bases between them. CDR1 and CDR2 (germline): LGHDT, YNNKEL (reference sequence). In nucleotides, the CDR3 is TGTGCCAGCAGCCGCCAAGGACAGACCGGGGAGCTGTTTTTT. As protein: CASSRQGQTGELFF.

In this sample, this clonotype turned up a few times. Written as DNA, the CDR3 is TGTGCCAGCAGCTTCAGCGGGGAGTACAATCTTGAGCAGTTCTTC. As protein: CASSFSGEYNLEQFF. The chain recombines TRBV12-3 or TRBV12-4 with TRBJ2-7; 7 nucleotides match TRBD2. The J call may be faulty, since TRBJ2-1 better matches the DNA end. This CDR3 spans 15 amino acids.

This clonotype appeared a few times. This sequence joins TRBV12-3 or TRBV12-4 and TRBJ1-3, with 7 bases lining up with TRBD1. There are 15 residues in the CDR3. V dropped 6 bases and J dropped 3; count of bases not matched to a gene: 8. The CDR3 sequence is CASSRQGIVGNTIYF. In nucleotides, the CDR3 is TGTGCCAGCAGCAGACAGGGTATTGTTGGAAACACCATATATTTT.

This clonotype was found a few times. This sequence joins TRBV7-3 and TRBJ2-5, with 9 bases lining up with TRBD1. The V and J ends lost 4 bases and 1 base, in that order; junction bases with no gene match: 7. The CDR3 covers 16 residues. Germline lookup yields CDR1 SGHTA and CDR2 FQGTGA. The CDR3, as DNA: TGTGCCAGCAGCTCCAGGGACAGGGCCGGCCAAGAGACCCAGTACTTC. Its protein product is CASSSRDRAGQETQYF.

V gene TRBV7-9 combines with J gene TRBJ1-5; D is ambiguous. There are 13 residues in the CDR3. V was pared by 3 bases and J by 6 bases, with 9 bases between. Germline assignment: CDR1 SEHNR and CDR2 FQNEAQ (reference sequence). The CDR3: CASSFGGPQPQHF. The CDR3 nucleotides are TGTGCCAGCAGCTTCGGAGGGCCTCAGCCCCAGCATTTT. Full variable domain (outside the CDR3, taken from reference TRBV7-9 and TRBJ1-5): DTGVSQNPRHKITKRGQNVTFRCDPISEHNRLYWYRQTLGQGPEFLTYFQNEAQLEKSRLLSDRFSAERPKGSFSTLEIQRTEQGDSAMYLCASSFGGPQPQHFGDGTRLSIL.

The chain couples TRBV20-1 to TRBJ2-5, with D perhaps TRBD2 (6 bases). The J call may be mistaken, given a closer DNA end match to TRBJ2-1. Germline-derived CDR1 and CDR2 are DFQATT and SNEGSKA (reference sequence). The CDR3 runs 13 residues. CDR3 in amino acids: CSARGPSDNEQFF. In DNA form, the CDR3 reads TGCAGTGCTAGAGGTCCTAGCGACAATGAGCAGTTCTTC.

This clonotype occurred a few times. The chain carries TRBV18 and TRBJ2-7; 10 bases agree with TRBD2. J was trimmed by 6 bases and V by 4 bases; bases with no gene match: 18. Germline V lookup: CDR1 KGHSH, CDR2 LQKENI. CDR3 length equals 18 residues. For the CDR3, the DNA is TGTGCCAGCTCACTACCAAAGGGGCTAGCGGGAGACAATAGCGAGCAGTACGTC. Translated: CASSLPKGLAGDNSEQYV.

This clonotype was detected a few times. The rearrangement links TRBV6-5 to TRBJ2-1, with D possibly matching TRBD1 (6 bases). The CDR3 consists of 15 residues. Trimming removed 2 bases at V and 2 bases at J, with 10 bases between. CDR1 MNHEY and CDR2 SVGAGI come from the germline V gene. CDR3 sequence: CASSYAGVTYNEQFF. The CDR3, as DNA: TGTGCCAGCAGTTACGCAGGGGTTACCTACAATGAGCAGTTCTTC.

This clonotype turned up a few times. V usage is TRBV7-6 and J usage is TRBJ1-4; D possibly corresponds to TRBD1 (6 bases). The CDR3 length is 17 residues. Per the germline V gene, CDR1 is SGHVS and CDR2 is FNYEAQ. The germline V and J ends were trimmed by 7 bases and 1 base, with 19 bases remaining between them. The CDR3 nucleotides read TGTGCCAGCACTAGGGGGATCCCGGGAGGAACTAATGAAAAACTGTTTTTT. This sequence encodes CASTRGIPGGTNEKLFF.

This chain joins TRBV20-1 and TRBJ2-3, with D perhaps assigned TRBD1 or TRBD2 (5 bases each). The V gene lost 1 base and the J gene lost 0 bases, with 8 bases spanning the gap. The CDR3 length is 14 residues. Germline CDR1 DFQATT, CDR2 SNEGSKA (reference sequence). CDR3 sequence: CSARVRDSTDTQYF. The DNA of the CDR3 is TGCAGTGCTAGAGTAAGGGACAGCACAGATACGCAGTATTTT.

This clonotype was counted at least ten times. The chain carries TRBV29-1 and TRBJ2-5; 7 nucleotides align to TRBD1. V was pared by 6 bases and J by 5 bases, with 9 bases of the junction left unmatched. Germline-derived CDR1 and CDR2 are SQVTM and ANQGSEA. This CDR3 comprises 13 residues. CDR3 DNA: TGCAGCGTCACTATACAGGGGTTGGAGACCCAGTACTTC. Translation gives CSVTIQGLETQYF.

This clonotype was observed a few times. The V gene is TRBV20-1, the J gene TRBJ2-2; D call uncertain. Germline loops: CDR1 DFQATT, CDR2 SNEGSKA (reference sequence). CDR3 length: 16 residues. The germline V and J ends were trimmed by 1 base and 6 bases, with 18 bases remaining between them. The CDR3 here is CSARAAVPFSSGELFF. The CDR3 DNA is TGCAGTGCTAGAGCGGCCGTGCCGTTTTCGTCCGGGGAGCTGTTTTTT.

This clonotype was observed a handful of times. This chain uses TRBV14 with TRBJ2-3, with D possibly TRBD2 on 5 matching bases. Germline loops: CDR1 SGHDN, CDR2 FVKESK. The CDR3 totals 14 residues. With 0 bases removed from V and 7 bases from J, the gap between germline ends came to 11 bases. The CDR3 loop is CASSQDISAHTQYF. CDR3 in DNA: TGTGCCAGCAGCCAAGATATTAGCGCGCATACGCAGTATTTT.

Only a few counts were recorded for this clonotype. V is TRBV10-3 and J is TRBJ1-6; perhaps TRBD1 as D (5 bases). Trimming removed 11 bases at V and 7 bases at J, with 15 bases between. Per the germline V gene, CDR1 is ENHRY and CDR2 is SYGVKD. The CDR3 consists of 13 residues. CDR3: CASIQDWNSPLHF. The CDR3 DNA follows: TGTGCCTCGATACAGGATTGGAATTCACCCCTCCACTTT.